The present entry profiles one T cell receptor (beta chain) with its context. TCRdb's copy holds only in-frame clones and misses some; the assay was immunoSEQ multiplex PCR. The table lists roughly 660,000 clones, roughly 90% of them singletons, with over 0.008% in the top ten. The data derive from a study of shared T cell receptors in the human thymus. CDR1 and CDR2 (germline): SGHNT, YYREEE (reference sequence). V gave up 4 bases and J gave up 4 bases; unmatched junction bases: 8. The CDR3 is 18 amino acids. These sequences were also reported in another study, on human thymus T cells. From that study: The study used thymus tissue resected during corrective heart surgery. Among thymic and blood repertoires, usage of V and J genes appeared biased.

The genes are TRBV5-4 and TRBJ2-1, with TRBD2 matching over 16 bases. Sequenced sample: thymocytes. The receptor comes from a boy under two years old with a congenital heart defect. CDR3 sequence: CASSPGTSGRVTYNEQFF. CDR3 coding DNA: TGTGCCAGCAGCCCCGGGACTAGCGGGAGGGTAACTTACAATGAGCAGTTCTTC.